The T cell receptor (beta chain) under discussion was sequenced for a study of regulatory T cells in long-lasting Graves disease. On the study more broadly: Persistent Graves' disease meant over 5 years of antithyroid drugs with positive TSH receptor antibodies. Study-wide results and limits: Small numbers of samples may have cut accuracy. New patients shared fewer public clonotypes (about 1,000) than persistent patients did (around 2,900).

This clonotype was seen at least ten times. Its target is unknown. Assembly of TCR beta libraries relied on iRepertoire HTBI primers together with Arm-PCR of CDR3 regions. TCRdb re-derived calls from the multiplex PCR reads in MiXCR, one entry per CDR3 protein. The sample lists approximately 380,000 distinct CDR3 sequences, around 20% occurring once. V was clipped by 2 bases and J by 0 bases, with 11 bases between them. The germline V gene encodes CDR1 SNHLY and CDR2 FYNNEI. The CDR3 covers 17 residues. The time point denotes: persistent/refractory GD, antithyroid drugs over 5 years with positive TRAb. Preparation of the TCR library used RNA extracted from PBMCs.

The V call is TRBV2, the J call TRBJ2-6; D call uncertain. The specimen comprised peripheral blood mononuclear cells (PBMCs), sampled when the disease was refractory, from a patient treated with antithyroid drugs. This receptor was taken from a female donor with Graves disease. In nucleotides, the CDR3 is TGTGCCAGCAGTGAATCCGTCCGAATCTCTGGGGCCAACGTCCTGACTTTC. It encodes CASSESVRISGANVLTF.